A selection of T cell receptor beta chains follows, all from one sample in a study of blood T cell repertoires in COVID-19. The repertoire was sequenced with immunoSEQ multiplex PCR; TCRdb's copy has only in-frame clones and lacks some. The sample holds 80,000 or so clones, 91% seen once. Sequenced: peripheral blood. Every receptor here comes from a woman between 50 and 59 years old in a cohort sampled during active COVID-19. Each CDR3 is given with its conserved first and last residue. D genes are given only for firm matches. Expanded clones are given a class, and other clones once, few, many or no size at all.

v_gene	abundance	d_gene	j_gene	CDR3aa	CDR3nt
TRBV7-9	few	TRBD1	TRBJ1-2	CASSSDPGQGTHGYTF	TGTGCCAGCAGCTCCGATCCGGGACAGGGAACCCATGGCTACACCTTC
TRBV2	NA	TRBD2	TRBJ2-7	CASRVAGGHYEQYF	TGTGCCAGCAGGGTAGCGGGGGGGCACTACGAGCAGTACTTC
TRBV10-3	NA	TRBD1	TRBJ2-5	CAIRKGQTYQETQYF	TGTGCCATCAGGAAGGGACAGACTTACCAAGAGACCCAGTACTTC
TRBV5-1	NA	NA	TRBJ2-1	CASRSRLDDEQFF	TGCGCCAGCAGGTCTAGACTAGACGATGAGCAGTTCTTC
TRBV7-3	NA	TRBD1	TRBJ2-2	CASSLIGGGQNRYTGELFF	TGTGCCAGCAGCTTAATAGGGGGCGGCCAAAATAGGTACACCGGGGAGCTGTTTTTT
TRBV4-2	NA	TRBD1	TRBJ2-3	CASSPTGAAGDTQYF	TGTGCCAGCAGCCCGACAGGGGCCGCGGGGGATACGCAGTATTTT
TRBV6-2/TRBV6-3	NA	NA	TRBJ1-2	CASSNPNRDGYTF	TGTGCCAGCAGCAACCCGAACAGGGACGGCTACACCTTC
TRBV7-2	NA	NA	TRBJ2-7	CASSPYSGHRFQQYF	TGTGCCAGCAGCCCCTACAGCGGGCACAGGTTCCAGCAGTACTTC
TRBV6-2/TRBV6-3	few	TRBD2	TRBJ2-1	CASSYSPSGSNREQFF	TGTGCCAGCAGTTACTCTCCTAGCGGGAGTAACCGTGAGCAGTTCTTC
TRBV4-1	once	NA	TRBJ2-7	CASSQRLNYEQYF	TGCGCCAGCAGCCAGCGCCTAAACTACGAGCAGTACTTC
TRBV19	NA	NA	TRBJ1-3	CASSKKGGGDYSGNTIYF	TGTGCCAGTAGTAAGAAGGGGGGGGGCGATTACTCTGGAAACACCATATATTTT
TRBV10-2	NA	TRBD1	TRBJ2-2	CASLGQGAPDTGELFF	TGCGCCAGCCTGGGACAGGGGGCTCCGGACACCGGGGAGCTGTTTTTT
TRBV30	NA	TRBD1	TRBJ1-1	CAWSAGQTLNTEAFF	TGTGCCTGGAGTGCGGGACAGACCCTGAACACTGAAGCTTTCTTT
TRBV3-1/TRBV3-2	NA	NA	TRBJ1-2	CASSQEGGGYTF	TGTGCCAGCAGCCAGGAAGGCGGTGGCTACACCTTC
TRBV7-9	NA	NA	TRBJ2-1	CASSEQGRYEQFF	TGTGCCAGCAGCGAACAGGGGAGGTATGAGCAGTTCTTC
TRBV5-6	NA	TRBD1	TRBJ2-3	CASSSTGQTRTDTQYF	TGTGCCAGCAGCTCGACAGGGCAAACTCGCACAGATACGCAGTATTTT
TRBV18	NA	NA	TRBJ1-4	CASSPSSGATNEKLFF	TGTGCCAGCTCACCGTCGTCGGGTGCCACTAATGAAAAACTGTTTTTT
TRBV28	NA	NA	TRBJ2-1	CASTLGTNSYNEQFF	TGTGCCAGCACCCTCGGGACAAACTCCTACAATGAGCAGTTCTTC
TRBV19	NA	NA	TRBJ2-7	CASMGGNSYEQYF	TGTGCCAGTATGGGGGGAAACTCCTACGAGCAGTACTTC
TRBV29-1	NA	TRBD2	TRBJ2-1	CSVGTRMSDEQFF	TGCAGCGTTGGGACTAGGATGTCGGATGAGCAGTTCTTC
TRBV18	NA	NA	TRBJ1-1	CASSLDLNTEAFF	TGTGCCAGCTCACTAGATCTGAACACTGAAGCTTTCTTT
TRBV4-1	NA	NA	TRBJ1-5	CASSQEGVGRQNQPQHF	TGCGCCAGCAGCCAAGAGGGAGTCGGCCGTCAGAATCAGCCCCAGCATTTT
TRBV12-2	NA	NA	TRBJ2-3	CASRPGSPSTDTQYF	TGTGCAAGTCGCCCGGGGAGCCCAAGCACAGATACGCAGTATTTT
TRBV5-1	NA	NA	TRBJ1-6	CASSLAPAGSGSPLHF	TGCGCCAGCAGCTTGGCTCCCGCAGGGTCTGGTTCACCCCTCCACTTT
TRBV6-5	NA	NA	TRBJ2-3	CASHRTVIPTDTQYF	TGTGCCAGCCATCGGACAGTTATTCCCACAGATACGCAGTATTTT
TRBV4-2	NA	TRBD2	TRBJ2-2	CASSQDVQAGGQTGELFF	TGTGCCAGCAGCCAAGATGTACAAGCGGGGGGGCAAACCGGGGAGCTGTTTTTT
TRBV6-5	NA	NA	TRBJ1-1	CASRGVHLGTEAFF	TGTGCCAGCAGAGGAGTTCACCTGGGCACTGAAGCTTTCTTT
TRBV2	NA	NA	TRBJ1-4	CASSLYYPANEKLFF	TGTGCCAGCAGTCTATACTACCCCGCTAATGAAAAACTGTTTTTT
TRBV7-9	NA	TRBD2	TRBJ2-3	CASSPRRGGSTDTQYF	TGTGCCAGCAGCCCCCGGCGGGGGGGCAGCACAGATACGCAGTATTTT
TRBV2	NA	NA	TRBJ1-6	CASSERRLFSYNSPLHF	TGTGCCAGCAGCGAGCGGAGGTTGTTTTCCTATAATTCACCCCTCCACTTT
TRBV7-9	NA	NA	TRBJ2-3	CASSPKPGLTSTDTQYF	TGTGCCAGCAGCCCCAAGCCGGGACTTACTAGCACAGATACGCAGTATTTT
TRBV10-1	NA	NA	TRBJ2-1	CASSSGRTLVSYNEQFF	TGCGCCAGCAGTTCGGGGAGGACCCTCGTTTCCTACAATGAGCAGTTCTTC
TRBV14	NA	TRBD1	TRBJ2-5	CASSQDRDRGETQYF	TGTGCCAGCAGCCAAGATCGGGACAGAGGGGAGACCCAGTACTTC
TRBV5-5	NA	NA	TRBJ2-7	CASSLSQATTSF	TGTGCCAGCAGCCTTTCACAGGCCACAACATCTTTC
TRBV7-8	NA	NA	TRBJ2-1	CASQAFAEWTATNEQFF	TGTGCCAGCCAAGCTTTTGCCGAGTGGACTGCTACCAATGAGCAGTTCTTC
TRBV5-1	NA	TRBD2	TRBJ2-1	CASSRLAGHGGGEQFF	TGCGCCAGCAGCCGACTAGCGGGGCATGGGGGTGGTGAGCAGTTCTTC
TRBV18	NA	TRBD1	TRBJ1-6	CASSPFRDRQGELHF	TGTGCCAGCTCACCGTTCCGGGACAGACAGGGTGAACTCCACTTT